The subject of this entry is one T cell receptor beta chain. The source of the sample is a study of control samples from healthy donors and cancer patients. Assay used: immunoSEQ multiplex PCR; TCRdb lists only in-frame clones, some missing. Here the sample spans more than 95,000 clones, just over 90% being singletons. CDR3 length equals 16 residues. Between the trimmed V and J ends, which lost 1 base and 1 base, there was a span of 14 bases. In germline, CDR1 is LNHDA, CDR2 SQIVND (reference sequence). The TCR originated in a young man in good health. The chain recombines TRBV19 with TRBJ2-7; D could derive from TRBD1 or TRBD2 (5 bases each). The source material was blood. CDR3 DNA sequence: TGTGCCAGTAGTATAGTAAGAGGGGAACGTTCCTACGAGCAGTACTTC. Its translation: CASSIVRGERSYEQYF.